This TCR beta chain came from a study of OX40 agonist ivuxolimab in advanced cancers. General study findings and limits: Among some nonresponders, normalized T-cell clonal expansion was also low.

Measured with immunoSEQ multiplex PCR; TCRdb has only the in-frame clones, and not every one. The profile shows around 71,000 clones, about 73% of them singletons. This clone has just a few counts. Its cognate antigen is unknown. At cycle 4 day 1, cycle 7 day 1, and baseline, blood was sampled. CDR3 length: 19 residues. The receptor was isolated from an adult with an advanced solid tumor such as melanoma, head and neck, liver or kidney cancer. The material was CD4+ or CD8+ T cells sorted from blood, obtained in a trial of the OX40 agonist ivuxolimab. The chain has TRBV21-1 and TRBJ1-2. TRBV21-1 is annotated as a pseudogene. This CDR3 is CASSKNLGTRLGRGYGYTF. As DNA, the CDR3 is TGTGCCAGCAGCAAAAACTTGGGCACTCGGCTGGGTCGGGGCTATGGCTACACCTTC.